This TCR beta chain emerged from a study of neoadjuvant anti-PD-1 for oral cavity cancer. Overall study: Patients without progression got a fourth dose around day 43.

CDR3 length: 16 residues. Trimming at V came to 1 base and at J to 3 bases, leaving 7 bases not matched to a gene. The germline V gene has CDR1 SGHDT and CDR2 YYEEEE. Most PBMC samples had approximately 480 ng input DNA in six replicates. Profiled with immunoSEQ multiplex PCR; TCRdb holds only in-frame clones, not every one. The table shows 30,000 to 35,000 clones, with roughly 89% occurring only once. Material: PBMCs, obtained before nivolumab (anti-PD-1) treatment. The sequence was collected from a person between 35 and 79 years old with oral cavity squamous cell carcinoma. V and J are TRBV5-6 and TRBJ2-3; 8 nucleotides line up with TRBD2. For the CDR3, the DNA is TGTGCCAGCAGCTTGTCGAAGCGGGGGAGGACAGATACGCAGTATTTT. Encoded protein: CASSLSKRGRTDTQYF. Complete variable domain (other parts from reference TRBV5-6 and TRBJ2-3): DAGVTQSPTHLIKTRGQQVTLRCSPKSGHDTVSWYQQALGQGPQFIFQYYEEEERQRGNFPDRFSGHQFPNYSSELNVNALLLGDSALYLCASSLSKRGRTDTQYFGPGTRLTVL.